This TCR beta chain was sequenced during a study of identical twins. Points on this clonotype: No antigen is known for it.

Study results and caveats: Cross-sectional statistics underpinned the conclusions; the same donors were not followed. Memory repertoires lacked the insertion deficit that abundant cord blood beta clonotypes showed.

The CDR3 runs 14 residues. Trimming cost V 8 bases and J 2 bases, with 15 bases left between them. From germline, CDR1 is MNHNS and CDR2 SASEGT. TCRdb fed the 5' RACE reads into MiXCR, producing one record per CDR3 protein. The table records over 600,000 distinct CDR3 sequences, 20% to 25% of them present only once. These data also featured in a second study, about T cells expressing NK-cell markers.

The V and J genes are TRBV6-1 and TRBJ2-5; D call uncertain. Sequenced material: PBMCs. The receptor was isolated from a woman aged 18-30 years in good health. The CDR3 spells CASRTRDWQETQYF. CDR3 DNA sequence: TGTGCCAGCCGAACCCGCGACTGGCAAGAGACCCAGTACTTC.